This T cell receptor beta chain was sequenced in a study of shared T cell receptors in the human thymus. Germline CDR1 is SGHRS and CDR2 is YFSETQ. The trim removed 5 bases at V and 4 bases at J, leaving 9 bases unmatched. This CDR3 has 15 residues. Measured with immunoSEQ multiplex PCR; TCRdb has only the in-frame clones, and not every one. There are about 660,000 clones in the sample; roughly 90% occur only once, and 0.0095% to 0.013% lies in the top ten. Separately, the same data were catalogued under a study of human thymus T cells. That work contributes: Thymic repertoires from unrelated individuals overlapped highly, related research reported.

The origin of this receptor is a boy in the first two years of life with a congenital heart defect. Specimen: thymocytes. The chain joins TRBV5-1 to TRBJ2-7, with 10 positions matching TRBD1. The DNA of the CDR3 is TGCGCCAGCAGACTTGACAGGGGGCTCCGGTACGAGCAGTACTTC. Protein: CASRLDRGLRYEQYF.